Listed below are T cell receptor beta chains from one sample, sequenced in a study of blood T cell repertoires in COVID-19. Produced via immunoSEQ multiplex PCR; TCRdb's table is partial and in-frame only. Of 200,000 or so clones detected, roughly four fifths appear once; the ten largest clones hold roughly 12%. The sequencing sample was made of peripheral blood. These receptors all stem from a woman of 80 years or more with COVID-19, enrolled during active disease. Both conserved end residues are trimmed from each CDR3. Only some rows state a clone size, as once, few, many or a class for expanded clones.

size,V,length,CDR3
.,TRBV10-3,16,AISAQGPSYSTNEKLF
few,TRBV5-1,15,ASSRTGIEVTNEKLF
.,TRBV5-1,12,ASSPWTSVNEQF
.,TRBV27,14,ASSTLEGVGWVTQY
.,TRBV6-5,11,ASIKQGTYGYT
.,TRBV6-5,13,ASSYSTSGRTEQF
.,TRBV10-3,16,ATGFNLAGSLNSYEQY
.,TRBV28,14,ASSLLELRRNQPQH
.,TRBV6-1,12,ASSENREPYEQY
.,TRBV28,17,ASSRVPRTSGRSWNEQF
.,TRBV29-1,11,SVTDSFLYEQY
.,TRBV4-3,13,ASSQGHSSSYEQY
.,TRBV7-2,14,ASSPPEGAPLNGYT
.,TRBV19,15,ASSIEGQGYSNQPQH
.,TRBV4-1,15,ASSRGLPHSGANVLT
.,TRBV6-2/TRBV6-3,13,ASSSGTGGTDTQY
.,TRBV18,16,ASSPPILDRKNTGELF
.,TRBV7-2,12,ASSPGTGHEKLF
once,TRBV7-9,10,ASSDRGGEAF
.,TRBV5-1,13,ASRVGQGGNTEAF
.,TRBV3-1/TRBV3-2,11,ASSQLGGAEAF
.,TRBV27,14,ASSPDRDSITYEQY
.,TRBV6-1,10,ASSWDRAGYT
.,TRBV20-1,16,SASGGGTGVYSNQPQH